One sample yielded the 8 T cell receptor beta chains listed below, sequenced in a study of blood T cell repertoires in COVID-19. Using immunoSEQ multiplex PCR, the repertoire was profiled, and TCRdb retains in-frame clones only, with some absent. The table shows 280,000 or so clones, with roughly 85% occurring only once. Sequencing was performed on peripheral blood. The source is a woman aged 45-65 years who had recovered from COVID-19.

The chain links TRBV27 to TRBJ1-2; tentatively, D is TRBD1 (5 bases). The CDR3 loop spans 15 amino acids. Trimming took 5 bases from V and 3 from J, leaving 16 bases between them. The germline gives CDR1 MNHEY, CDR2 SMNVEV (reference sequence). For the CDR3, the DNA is TGTGCCAGCAGTAATCACCAAGACAGACACTATGGCTACACCTTC. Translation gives CASSNHQDRHYGYTF.

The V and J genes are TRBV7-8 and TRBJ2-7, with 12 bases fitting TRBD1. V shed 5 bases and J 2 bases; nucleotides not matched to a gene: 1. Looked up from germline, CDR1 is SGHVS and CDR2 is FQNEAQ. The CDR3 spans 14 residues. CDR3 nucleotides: TGTGCCAGCAGCGGGGACAGGGGGCCCTACGAGCAGTACTTC. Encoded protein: CASSGDRGPYEQYF.

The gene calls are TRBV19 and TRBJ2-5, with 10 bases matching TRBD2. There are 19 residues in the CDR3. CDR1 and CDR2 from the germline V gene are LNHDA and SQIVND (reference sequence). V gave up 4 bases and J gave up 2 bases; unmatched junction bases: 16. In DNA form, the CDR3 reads TGTGCCAGTAGTAGAGCCGGGACTAGCGCAAGCAGACAACAAGAGACCCAGTACTTC. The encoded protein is CASSRAGTSASRQQETQYF.

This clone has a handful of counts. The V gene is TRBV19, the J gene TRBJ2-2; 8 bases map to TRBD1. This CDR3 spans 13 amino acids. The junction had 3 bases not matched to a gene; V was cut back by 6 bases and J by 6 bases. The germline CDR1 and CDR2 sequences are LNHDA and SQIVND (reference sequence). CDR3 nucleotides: TGTGCCAGTAGCGCGACAGGGGCCGGGGAGCTGTTTTTT. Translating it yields CASSATGAGELFF.

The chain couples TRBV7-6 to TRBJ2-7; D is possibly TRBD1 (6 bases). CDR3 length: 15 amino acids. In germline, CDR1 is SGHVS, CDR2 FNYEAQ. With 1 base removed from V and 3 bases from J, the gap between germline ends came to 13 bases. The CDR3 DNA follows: TGTGCCAGCAGCTTAGTTGACGTAGGGGGCTACGAGCAGTACTTC. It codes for CASSLVDVGGYEQYF.

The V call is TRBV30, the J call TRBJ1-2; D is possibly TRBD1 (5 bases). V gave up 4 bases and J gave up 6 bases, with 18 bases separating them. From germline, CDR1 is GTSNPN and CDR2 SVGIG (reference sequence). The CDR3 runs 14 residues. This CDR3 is CAWNYPQGGNGYTF. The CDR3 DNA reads TGTGCCTGGAATTACCCCCAGGGTGGCAATGGCTACACCTTC.

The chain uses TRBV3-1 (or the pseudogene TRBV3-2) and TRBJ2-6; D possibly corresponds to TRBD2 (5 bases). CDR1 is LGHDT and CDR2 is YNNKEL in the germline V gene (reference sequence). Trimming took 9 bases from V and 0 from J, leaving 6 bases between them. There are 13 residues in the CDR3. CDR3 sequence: CASRGSGANVLTF. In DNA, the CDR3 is TGTGCCAGTCGGGGCTCTGGGGCCAACGTCCTGACTTTC.

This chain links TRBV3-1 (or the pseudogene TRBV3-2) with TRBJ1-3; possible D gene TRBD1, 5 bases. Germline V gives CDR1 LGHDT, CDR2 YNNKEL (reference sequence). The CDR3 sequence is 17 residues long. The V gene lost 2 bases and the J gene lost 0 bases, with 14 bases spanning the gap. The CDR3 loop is CASSQRRGLYSGNTIYF. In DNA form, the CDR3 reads TGTGCCAGCAGCCAACGAAGGGGTCTCTACTCTGGAAACACCATATATTTT.